Following are 21 T cell receptor beta chains from one sample sequenced in a study of T-cell reconstitution after alpha-beta-depleted transplantation in children. Unique molecular identifiers were used to barcode this TCRbeta library. Using its own MiXCR run on the PCR reads, TCRdb lists one record per CDR3 protein. The repertoire has about 610,000 distinct CDR3 sequences, roughly a tenth of them found once; the top ten carry less than 5%. This specimen consisted of PBMCs from the stem cell graft donor, obtained from the stem cell graft. The receptor set was obtained from a human donor who donated a stem cell graft to a child with acute myeloid leukemia.

The rearrangement links TRBV25-1 to TRBJ2-4; TRBD2 aligns across 7 bases. Germline V gives CDR1 MGHDK, CDR2 SYGVNS. J gave up 3 bases and V 3 bases, and 8 bases lay outside the gene matches. The CDR3 totals 16 residues. The DNA of the CDR3 is TGTGCCAGCAGTGAGCAGGGACCTAGCGGCAAAAACATTCAGTACTTC. It encodes CASSEQGPSGKNIQYF.

The table lists this clonotype with a few counts. This chain uses TRBV5-1 with TRBJ2-2, with D maybe TRBD2 (6 bases). There are 16 residues in the CDR3. V lost 6 bases to trimming and J lost 7 bases, with 22 bases between them. The germline CDR1 and CDR2 sequences are SGHRS and YFSETQ. The CDR3 region has the DNA TGCGCCAGCACCGGTGGGGACTTAACTCGTAGCGGGGAGCTGTTTTTT. It codes for CASTGGDLTRSGELFF.

The chain recombines TRBV24-1 with TRBJ2-7; D gene uncertain. There are 13 residues in the CDR3. Germline V gene lookup returns CDR1 KGHDR and CDR2 SFDVKD. The ends were cut back, 3 bases at V and 4 bases at J, with 9 bases in the middle. As DNA, the CDR3 is TGTGCCACCAGTGATGGCAGCTTGTACGAGCAGTACTTC. Its translation is CATSDGSLYEQYF.

This clonotype has more than one count but fewer than ten. The DNA of the CDR3 is TGTGCCAGCAGCTTGAACCAACCGTCCTACAATGAGCAGTTCTTC. Its protein is CASSLNQPSYNEQFF. The V call is TRBV11-2, the J call TRBJ2-1; D call uncertain. Trimming stripped 3 bases from V and 1 base from J, with 10 bases between. The germline V gene encodes CDR1 SGHAT and CDR2 FQNNGV. CDR3 size: 15 residues.

This clonotype was found many times. The V call is TRBV29-1, the J call TRBJ2-5; D is ambiguous. Germline V gives CDR1 SQVTM, CDR2 ANQGSEA. This CDR3 is 15 amino acids long. The germline V and J ends were trimmed by 1 base and 2 bases, with 14 bases remaining between them. CDR3 coding DNA: TGCAGCGTTGAAGCCCCGGGTTGGGGACAAGAGACCCAGTACTTC. Its translation is CSVEAPGWGQETQYF.

A few counts support this clonotype. The chain combines TRBV24-1 with TRBJ2-2; TRBD1 matches 7 bases. CDR3 length: 15 residues. Germline CDR1 is KGHDR and CDR2 is SFDVKD. The junction had 4 bases not matched to a gene; V was cut back by 3 bases and J by 4 bases. Here the CDR3 DNA reads TGTGCCACCAGTGATCTAAAGGGGGCCACCGGGGAGCTGTTTTTT. Amino acids: CATSDLKGATGELFF.

This clonotype was seen at least ten times. The CDR3 region is CASSLAWEGLAGFEQFF. CDR3 bases: TGCGCCAGCAGCTTGGCCTGGGAAGGACTAGCGGGATTTGAGCAGTTCTTC. The chain combines TRBV5-1 with TRBJ2-1; 12 bases are a match to TRBD2. This CDR3 has 17 residues. The V segment lost 0 bases and the J segment 9 bases; nucleotides outside the gene matches: 10. Germline CDR1 reads SGHRS; CDR2 reads YFSETQ.

This sequence joins TRBV7-2 and TRBJ2-5, with 12 nucleotides matching TRBD1. CDR1 and CDR2 from the germline V gene are SGHTA and FQGNSA. V trimming: 5 bases; J trimming: 5 bases; junction bases outside the gene matches: 12. CDR3 length: 17 residues. The CDR3 protein is CASSRGQGAGRGETQYF. The CDR3 DNA is TGTGCCAGCAGCAGGGGACAGGGGGCGGGGCGTGGGGAGACCCAGTACTTC.

This clonotype was seen only a few times. The chain recombines TRBV12-3 or TRBV12-4 with TRBJ2-3, with 9 bases aligning to TRBD2. The CDR3 runs 17 residues. V was pared by 4 bases and J by 4 bases, with 12 bases of the junction left unmatched. The CDR3 DNA reads TGTGCCAGCAGTTCAAGTCTGCGGGCTAGCGGGGCAGATACGCAGTATTTT. It translates to CASSSSLRASGADTQYF.

This clonotype was detected only a few times. This sequence joins TRBV6-1 and TRBJ2-3; TRBD1 is a possible D gene (5 bases). V lost 5 bases and J 6 bases, leaving 15 bases between the germline ends. This CDR3 comprises 14 residues. The germline V gene encodes CDR1 MNHNS and CDR2 SASEGT. CDR3 nucleotide sequence: TGTGCCAGCAGTCCTACTGGCCCAGGGGATACGCAGTATTTT. Protein: CASSPTGPGDTQYF.

V gene TRBV5-1 combines with J gene TRBJ2-1; 11 bases agree with TRBD2. This CDR3 comprises 15 residues. V shed 0 bases and J 6 bases; nucleotides not matched to a gene: 2. The germline gives CDR1 SGHRS, CDR2 YFSETQ. As DNA, the CDR3 is TGCGCCAGCAGCTTGGTAGCGGGAGGGGGCAATGAGCAGTTCTTC. Residues: CASSLVAGGGNEQFF. Filled out from reference TRBV5-1 and TRBJ2-1, the complete variable domain reads KAGVTQTPRYLIKTRGQQVTLSCSPISGHRSVSWYQQTPGQGLQFLFEYFSETQRNKGNFPGRFSGRQFSNSRSEMNVSTLELGDSALYLCASSLVAGGGNEQFFGPGTRLTVL.

This clonotype came up many times. V usage is TRBV10-3 and J usage is TRBJ2-2; D may be TRBD2 (6 bases). This CDR3 comprises 16 residues. The V end was cut by 6 bases, the J end by 4 bases, with 18 bases between. Per germline, CDR1 ENHRY and CDR2 SYGVKD. CDR3 in DNA: TGTGCCATCAGCCCGAGCCCGGGAGTGCCCACCGGGGAGCTGTTTTTT. Translated: CAISPSPGVPTGELFF.

This clonotype was recorded at least ten times. The J gene is TRBJ2-1, the V gene TRBV10-3, with D maybe TRBD2 (7 bases). Looked up from germline, CDR1 is ENHRY and CDR2 is SYGVKD. V was trimmed by 4 bases and J by 2 bases, leaving 15 bases between them. The CDR3 runs to 16 residues. The CDR3 protein is CAISVGTGGPYNEQFF. In nucleotides, the CDR3 is TGTGCCATCAGTGTGGGCACGGGGGGCCCCTACAATGAGCAGTTCTTC.

This clonotype was seen a few times. J is TRBJ2-7 and V is TRBV6-2 or TRBV6-3; possibly TRBD1 for D (5 bases). The CDR3 consists of 15 residues. V lost 6 bases to trimming and J lost 0 bases, with 15 bases between them. Germline V gives CDR1 MNHEY, CDR2 SVGEGT. CDR3 nucleotides: TGTGCCAGCAGACCGCCAGGGCCAAGCTCCTACGAGCAGTACTTC. Translating gives CASRPPGPSSYEQYF.

This clonotype was observed a handful of times. The V call is TRBV27, the J call TRBJ2-7; TRBD2 might be the D (6 bases). V was trimmed by 8 bases and J by 3 bases, leaving 20 bases between them. Germline V gene data show CDR1 as MNHEY and CDR2 as SMNVEV (reference sequence). The CDR3 has 15 residues. This CDR3 reads CASGIAGTPNYEQYF. The CDR3 DNA is TGTGCCAGCGGAATAGCCGGGACTCCAAACTACGAGCAGTACTTC.

This clonotype was seen at least ten times. The chain combines TRBV7-2 with TRBJ2-4, with D tentatively TRBD1 (6 bases). Trimming shortened V by 2 bases and J by 9 bases, and 23 bases separated the two germline ends. Per the germline V gene, CDR1 is SGHTA and CDR2 is FQGNSA. This CDR3 has 17 residues. The CDR3 bases are TGTGCCAGCAGCTTACTCGGGGTGGGGACAACCACCGGCATTCAGTACTTC. Residues: CASSLLGVGTTTGIQYF.

This clonotype has at least ten counts. The J gene is TRBJ2-1, the V gene TRBV25-1; D gene uncertain. The CDR3 covers 12 residues. Trimming pared 1 base from V and 9 bases from J, leaving 7 bases between. Looked up from germline, CDR1 is MGHDK and CDR2 is SYGVNS. CDR3: CASSESGSEQFF. The CDR3 DNA follows: TGTGCCAGCAGTGAATCAGGTAGTGAGCAGTTCTTC. The variable domain in full, completed from reference TRBV25-1 and TRBJ2-1, reads EADIYQTPRYLVIGTGKKITLECSQTMGHDKMYWYQQDPGMELHLIHYSYGVNSTEKGDLSSESTVSRIRTEHFPLTLESARPSHTSQYLCASSESGSEQFFGPGTRLTVL.

This clonotype was observed a few times. This chain joins TRBV5-1 and TRBJ2-1, with 9 bases aligning to TRBD2. The CDR3 is made up of 16 amino acids. The V and J ends lost 0 bases and 5 bases, in that order; junction bases with no gene match: 6. Germline assignment: CDR1 SGHRS and CDR2 YFSETQ. In DNA form, the CDR3 reads TGCGCCAGCAGCTTGGGGCGGAGCGGGAGGAACAATGAGCAGTTCTTC. It specifies CASSLGRSGRNNEQFF.

This clonotype appeared a few times. This chain links TRBV6-2 or TRBV6-3 with TRBJ2-3; 10 bases align to TRBD2. CDR1 is MNHEY and CDR2 is SVGEGT in the germline V gene. The ends lost 10 bases at V and 3 bases at J; junction bases unmatched: 7. The CDR3 is 14 residues long. The CDR3 region is CATFGTSATDTQYF. The DNA of the CDR3 is TGTGCCACCTTCGGGACTAGCGCGACAGATACGCAGTATTTT.

This clonotype was seen at least ten times. The chain uses TRBV29-1 and TRBJ2-1; TRBD2 matches at 8 bases. Germline trimming cut 7 bases from V and 6 bases from J; bases unmatched to any gene: 14. The CDR3 covers 15 residues. Germline V gives CDR1 SQVTM, CDR2 ANQGSEA. As DNA, the CDR3 is TGCAGCGGTGCCCAGCTGCGACTAGCGTCCAATGAGCAGTTCTTC. This gives the protein CSGAQLRLASNEQFF.

This chain links TRBV5-5 with TRBJ2-1; a possible D gene is TRBD2 (6 bases). This CDR3 contains 15 residues. Trimming took 6 bases from V and 6 from J, leaving 19 bases between them. The germline V gene has CDR1 SGHKS and CDR2 YYEKEE (reference sequence). The CDR3 DNA is TGTGCCAGCATGAACAGGCTAACGGGAGTCAATGAGCAGTTCTTC. It yields the protein CASMNRLTGVNEQFF.